This is a list of T cell receptor beta chains from one sample in a study of cytomegalovirus exposure and HLA in healthy donors. Libraries were prepared by immunoSEQ multiplex PCR; TCRdb keeps only in-frame clonotypes and omits some of them. The sample records 200,000 to 250,000 clones, around 80% being singletons. Source material: PBMCs. All receptors come from a woman in her thirties in good health and CMV-seropositive. Each CDR3 is given with its conserved first and last residue. The order of the fields is clone size, J gene, D gene, V gene, CDR3 DNA, CDR3 protein. D genes are given only for firm matches. Size is omitted from some rows. Given values are once, few, many or a class for expanded clones.

- | TRBJ2-2 | - | TRBV30 | TGTGCCTGGGGGAGGACGCCGACCACCGGGGAGCTGTTTTTT | CAWGRTPTTGELFF
- | TRBJ1-5 | - | TRBV28 | TGTGCCAGCAGTTTAGGGGATAGAAGCAATCAGCCCCAGCATTTT | CASSLGDRSNQPQHF
- | TRBJ1-1 | - | TRBV6-6 | TGTGCCAGCACCCAAGGGGGGGCGAACACTGAAGCTTTCTTT | CASTQGGANTEAFF
- | TRBJ2-3 | - | TRBV29-1 | TGCAGCGTTGACCCGGGGAATGGTCTGGATACGCAGTATTTT | CSVDPGNGLDTQYF
- | TRBJ1-5 | - | TRBV27 | TGTGCCAGCAGTTTTCTCGGGAGCAATCAGCCCCAGCATTTT | CASSFLGSNQPQHF
- | TRBJ2-3 | - | TRBV7-2 | TGTGCCAGCAGCATTGGCCGGGATACGCAGTATTTT | CASSIGRDTQYF
- | TRBJ1-1 | - | TRBV19 | TGTGCCAGTAGTATCATTGGGAACACTGAAGCTTTCTTT | CASSIIGNTEAFF
- | TRBJ2-1 | - | TRBV4-3 | TGCGCCAGCAGCCACGGCAATGAGCAGTTCTTC | CASSHGNEQFF
once | TRBJ1-3 | - | TRBV28 | TGTGCCAGCTATCTTTCGGGACTTAGAGGAAACACCATATATTTT | CASYLSGLRGNTIYF
- | TRBJ1-4 | TRBD1 | TRBV4-1 | TGCGCCAGCAGCCAAGTGGGGACAGCCGAAAAACTGTTTTTT | CASSQVGTAEKLFF
once | TRBJ1-1 | - | TRBV7-2 | TGTGCCAGCAGCTCCGAGATGAACACTGAAGCTTTCTTT | CASSSEMNTEAFF
once | TRBJ1-2 | - | TRBV11-2 | TGTGCCAGCAGCTTTGGAAGCAACTATGGCTACACCTTC | CASSFGSNYGYTF
few | TRBJ2-7 | - | TRBV25-1 | TGTGCCAGCAGTTTTGGCAGGCCTGGGGACGAGCAGTACTTC | CASSFGRPGDEQYF
- | TRBJ2-2 | - | TRBV27 | TGTGCCAGCAGTTTCAACACCGGGGAGCTGTTTTTT | CASSFNTGELFF
- | TRBJ1-3 | - | TRBV5-1 | TGCGCCAGCAGCTTCTGGTCCGGGGCTGGAAACACCATATATTTT | CASSFWSGAGNTIYF
- | TRBJ2-5 | - | TRBV29-1 | TGCAGCGTTACAATTCAGGACAGCCTACCAGAGACCCAGTACTTC | CSVTIQDSLPETQYF
- | TRBJ1-5 | - | TRBV30 | TGTGCCTGGAGCCGAAAGGGTAGCAGCAATCAGCCCCAGCATTTT | CAWSRKGSSNQPQHF
- | TRBJ1-1 | - | TRBV13 | TGTGCCAGCAGCGCCGGTCCCTTGGGCACTGAAGCTTTCTTT | CASSAGPLGTEAFF
- | TRBJ2-3 | TRBD1 | TRBV6-1 | TGTGCCAGCAGTGAAGGGGGGACAGGTCCCACAGATACGCAGTATTTT | CASSEGGTGPTDTQYF
few | TRBJ1-3 | - | TRBV28 | TGTGCCAGCACCGCCACTACAGGAAACACCATATATTTT | CASTATTGNTIYF
few | TRBJ2-5 | TRBD2 | TRBV6-5 | TGTGCCAGCAGCCCGACTAGCGTCCAAGAGACCCAGTACTTC | CASSPTSVQETQYF
- | TRBJ1-1 | - | TRBV6-4 | TGTGCCAGCAGCAAAGATAGAGACGGGGGCACTGAAGCTTTCTTT | CASSKDRDGGTEAFF
- | TRBJ1-2 | - | TRBV28 | TGTGCCAGCAGTTTTTCGTTGGGGTACCATGGCTACACCTTC | CASSFSLGYHGYTF
- | TRBJ2-3 | TRBD2 | TRBV5-1 | TGCGCCAGCAGCTTGGGAGCCGCGGGAGAGAGCACAGATACGCAGTATTTT | CASSLGAAGESTDTQYF
- | TRBJ1-3 | - | TRBV5-5 | TGTGCCAGCAGCGCCATATTTTCGGGTGGCACCATATATTTT | CASSAIFSGGTIYF
- | TRBJ2-3 | - | TRBV7-3 | TGTGCCAGCAGTGACAGAAGCACAGATACGCAGTATTTT | CASSDRSTDTQYF
few | TRBJ1-1 | - | TRBV30 | TGTGCCGCTAAAACAGGGTCCACTGAAGCTTTCTTT | CAAKTGSTEAFF
- | TRBJ2-1 | TRBD2 | TRBV5-6 | TGTGCCAGCAGCTGGCCCGTACGGACTAGCGTCCACAATGAGCAGTTCTTC | CASSWPVRTSVHNEQFF
- | TRBJ1-5 | - | TRBV18 | TGTGCCAGCTCACCACTTCCTTTGGGAGACAATAGCAATCAGCCCCAGCATTTT | CASSPLPLGDNSNQPQHF
- | TRBJ2-3 | - | TRBV2 | TGTGCCAGCAGTGAAGCGGGCGGGTGGAGCACAGATACGCAGTATTTT | CASSEAGGWSTDTQYF
- | TRBJ2-1 | - | TRBV27 | TGTGCCAGCAGTTTATCTGGTAGGCGGGACCACACAGGGGAGCAGTTCTTC | CASSLSGRRDHTGEQFF
- | TRBJ2-7 | TRBD1 | TRBV7-2 | TGTGCCAGCAGCCCTCAAGGGGGCGAATACGAGCAGTACTTC | CASSPQGGEYEQYF
- | TRBJ1-1 | - | TRBV15 | TGTGCCACCAGCAGATACGGACAAGAAGCTTTCTTT | CATSRYGQEAFF
- | TRBJ2-3 | - | TRBV18 | TGTGCCAGCTCACCACCGGACAGCAGCACAGATACGCAGTATTTT | CASSPPDSSTDTQYF
- | TRBJ2-2 | - | TRBV15 | TGTGCCACCAGCAGGAACCGGCCGGGGGGCCCGAACACCGGGGAGCTGTTTTTT | CATSRNRPGGPNTGELFF
- | TRBJ2-1 | TRBD1 | TRBV9 | TGTGCCAGCAGCCGAGGGGGCTCAGACAATGAGCAGTTCTTC | CASSRGGSDNEQFF
once | TRBJ1-1 | - | TRBV6-5 | TGTGCCAGCAGACTCTACATGAACACTGAAGCTTTCTTT | CASRLYMNTEAFF
- | TRBJ2-7 | - | TRBV6-5 | TGTGCCAGCAAGGGGGAGGCCTACGAGCAGTACTTC | CASKGEAYEQYF
few | TRBJ1-2 | - | TRBV29-1 | TGCAGCGTACGGGAGGGTAGTGAATCTGGCTACACCTTC | CSVREGSESGYTF
- | TRBJ2-3 | - | TRBV30 | TGTGCCTGGAGCCGGGCCCAAAGCACAGATACGCAGTATTTT | CAWSRAQSTDTQYF
- | TRBJ1-5 | - | TRBV28 | TGTGCCAGCAGCAAGGGTGGAGGCAATCAGCCCCAGCATTTT | CASSKGGGNQPQHF
- | TRBJ1-1 | - | TRBV4-3 | TGCGCCAGCAGCCAAGATCCGGGCCTCGGGGGCACTGAAGCTTTCTTT | CASSQDPGLGGTEAFF
- | TRBJ2-2 | TRBD2 | TRBV27 | TGTGCCAGCAGTCCCCCGGCGGGAGGGATAACCGGGGAGCTGTTTTTT | CASSPPAGGITGELFF
once | TRBJ2-7 | - | TRBV28 | TGTGCCAGCAGTTTAACTTACACAGGAGCCTACGAGCAGTACTTC | CASSLTYTGAYEQYF
- | TRBJ2-7 | TRBD1 | TRBV10-1 | TGCGCCAGCAGTGAGGAGCCAGGGGGCTACGAGCAGTACTTC | CASSEEPGGYEQYF
- | TRBJ1-1 | - | TRBV4-1 | TGCGCCAGCAGCCGAGGGGGTGGCACTGAAGCTTTCTTT | CASSRGGGTEAFF
- | TRBJ2-5 | TRBD2 | TRBV5-1 | TGCGCCAGCAAGCGTGGGTTTTTGAGCGGGAGCCTGGAGACCCAGTACTTC | CASKRGFLSGSLETQYF
- | TRBJ1-3 | TRBD1 | TRBV6-5 | TGTGCCAGCAGAAGACAGGGCCTAGGAAACACCATATATTTT | CASRRQGLGNTIYF
- | TRBJ1-1 | - | TRBV20-1 | TGCAGTGGCCTCCAGGGGATTGAAGCTTTCTTT | CSGLQGIEAFF
once | TRBJ1-3 | - | TRBV30 | TGTGCCTGGAGTGTCCCTTCCTCTGGAAACACCATATATTTT | CAWSVPSSGNTIYF
- | TRBJ2-1 | - | TRBV10-1 | TGCGCCAGCAGCCTCGGCCATCAGGGGAGCAATGAGCAGTTCTTC | CASSLGHQGSNEQFF
- | TRBJ1-1 | - | TRBV6-5 | TGTGCCAGCAGTTACTCTCGGGTCTTCACTGAAGCTTTCTTT | CASSYSRVFTEAFF
- | TRBJ2-7 | TRBD1 | TRBV30 | TGTGCCTGGACCCCTGCCCCGGGACAGGGCTACGAGCAGTACTTC | CAWTPAPGQGYEQYF
few | TRBJ2-7 | - | TRBV6-1 | TGTGCCAGCAGTGAAGAGAGCCACTACGAGCAGTACTTC | CASSEESHYEQYF
- | TRBJ2-2 | - | TRBV27 | TGTGCCAGCAGCGGACAGGAGGGTCCCGGGGAGCTGTTTTTT | CASSGQEGPGELFF